This T cell receptor beta chain was identified in a study of blood T cell repertoires in COVID-19. Study background: Material from acute and convalescent COVID-19 was sourced from the United States, Italy and Spain.

The repertoire was sequenced with immunoSEQ multiplex PCR; TCRdb's copy has only in-frame clones and lacks some. The data contain about 220,000 clones, 88% of them singletons. This clone showed up just once. The length of the CDR3 is 16 residues. Trimming cost V 5 bases and J 3 bases, with 19 bases left between them. The germline V gene has CDR1 LNHDA and CDR2 SQIVND (reference sequence). Sequencing was carried out using peripheral blood. The chain couples TRBV19 to TRBJ1-1, with D unresolved. The clonotype comes from a man in his forties with acute or convalescent COVID-19. The CDR3 is CASSPGDVNWDTEAFF. CDR3 DNA sequence: TGTGCCAGTAGTCCCGGGGATGTGAATTGGGACACTGAAGCTTTCTTT.